The following is a TCR beta chain sequence with its context. Antigen: not known. This record comes from a study of T cell responses to AZD1222 COVID-19 vaccine. Study in general: Second-dose groups at about 4 or about 12 weeks were pooled. Overall study findings and caveats: A rise in Spike-specific TCR breadth and depth followed two AZD1222 doses. Every sample of the repertoires postdated the peak T cell response. Seropositive status at baseline applied to only a handful of AZD1222 recipients.

Clones were read by immunoSEQ multiplex PCR, and TCRdb kept only the in-frame ones, dropping some. The table lists roughly 150,000 clones, roughly nine tenths of them singletons. Germline V CDR1 and CDR2: SGHRS, YFSETQ. Trimming stripped 4 bases from V and 4 bases from J, with 17 bases between. The CDR3 has 15 amino acids. J is TRBJ1-1 and V is TRBV5-1; weak D call: TRBD1 (6 bases). The sequences come from peripheral blood, collected on day 0 of AZD1222 vaccination. The clonotype was recovered from an adult in good health. CDR3 protein: CASSLRTGTGTEAFF. CDR3 DNA sequence: TGCGCCAGCAGCCTGCGCACAGGGACGGGCACTGAAGCTTTCTTT.